This T cell receptor beta chain is from a study of blood T cell repertoires in COVID-19. Study context: T cells, B-cell-depleted T cells, or PBMCs provided the cDNA or gDNA that served as material.

In the study's own analysis: It was from reference gene primer amplification that nucleated cell counts were estimated. Clones were read by immunoSEQ multiplex PCR, and TCRdb kept only the in-frame ones, dropping some. The V and J calls and clone size are taken from that table; D and trimming were inferred from the DNA. Of about 110,000 clones listed, around 83% are singletons. The ends were cut back, 4 bases at V and 1 base at J, with 17 bases in the middle. Per germline, CDR1 MNHNS and CDR2 SASEGT. The CDR3 consists of 16 residues. The receptor was isolated from a man between 65 and 85 years old with acute or convalescent COVID-19. This rearrangement joins TRBV6-1 to TRBJ2-7; maybe TRBD2 (7 bases). The source material was peripheral blood. The CDR3: CASSATGRGMSYEQYF. The CDR3 DNA sequence: TGTGCCAGCAGTGCAACAGGGAGGGGAATGTCCTACGAGCAGTACTTC.